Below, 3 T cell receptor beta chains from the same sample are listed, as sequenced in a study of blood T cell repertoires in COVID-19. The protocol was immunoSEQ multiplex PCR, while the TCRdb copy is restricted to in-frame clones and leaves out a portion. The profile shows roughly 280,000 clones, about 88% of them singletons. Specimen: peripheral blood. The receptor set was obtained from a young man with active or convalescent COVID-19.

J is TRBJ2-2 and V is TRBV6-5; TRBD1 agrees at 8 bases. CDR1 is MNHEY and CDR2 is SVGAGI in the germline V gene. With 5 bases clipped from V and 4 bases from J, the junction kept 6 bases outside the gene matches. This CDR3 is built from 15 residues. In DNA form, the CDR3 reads TGTGCCAGCAGTAAACGACAGGGGAGCACCGGGGAGCTGTTTTTT. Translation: CASSKRQGSTGELFF.

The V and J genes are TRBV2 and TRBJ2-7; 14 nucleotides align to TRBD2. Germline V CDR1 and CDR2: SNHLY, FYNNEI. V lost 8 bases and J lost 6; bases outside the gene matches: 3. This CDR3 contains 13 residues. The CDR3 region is CASLGLAGAEQYF. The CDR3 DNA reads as TGTGCCAGCTTGGGACTAGCGGGAGCCGAGCAGTACTTC.

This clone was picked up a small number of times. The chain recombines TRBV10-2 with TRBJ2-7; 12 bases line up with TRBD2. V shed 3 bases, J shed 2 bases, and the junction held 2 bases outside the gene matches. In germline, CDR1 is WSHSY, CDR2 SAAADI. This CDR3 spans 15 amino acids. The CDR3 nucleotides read TGCGCCAGCAGTGACTCTAGCGGGGGGGCCTACGAGCAGTACTTC. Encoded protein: CASSDSSGGAYEQYF.